This TCR beta chain was observed in a study of blood T cell repertoires in COVID-19. Study information: Researchers got acute and convalescent COVID-19 samples from the United States, Italy and Spain. From T cells, B-cell-depleted T cells, or PBMCs came the material, which was cDNA or gDNA.

Method: immunoSEQ multiplex PCR; TCRdb's copy keeps in-frame clones and lacks some. The sample shows 65,000 to 90,000 clones, about 80% of them seen only once. The V segment lost 11 bases and the J segment 8 bases; nucleotides outside the gene matches: 8. Germline CDR1 and CDR2: SNHLY and FYNNEI. This CDR3 contains 11 residues. The sequence came from a woman in her sixties or seventies with acute or convalescent COVID-19. The sequenced sample consisted of peripheral blood. The chain carries TRBV2 and TRBJ2-7; 8 bases align to TRBD2. The CDR3 DNA reads as TGTGCCGGCTTCCGGGGGGGGCAGCAGTACTTC. It yields the protein CAGFRGGQQYF.